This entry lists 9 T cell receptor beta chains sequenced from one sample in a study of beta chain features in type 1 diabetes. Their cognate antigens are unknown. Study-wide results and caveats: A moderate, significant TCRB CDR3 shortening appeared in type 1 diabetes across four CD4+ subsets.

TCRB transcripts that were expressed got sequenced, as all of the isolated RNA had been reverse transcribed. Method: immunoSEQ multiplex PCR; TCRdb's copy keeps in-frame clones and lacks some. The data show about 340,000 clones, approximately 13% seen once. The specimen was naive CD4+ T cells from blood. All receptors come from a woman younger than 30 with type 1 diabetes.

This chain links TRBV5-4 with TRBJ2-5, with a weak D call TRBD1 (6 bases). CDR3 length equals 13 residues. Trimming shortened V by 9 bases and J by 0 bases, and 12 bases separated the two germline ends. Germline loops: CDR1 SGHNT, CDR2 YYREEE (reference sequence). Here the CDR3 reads CATHREYQETQYF. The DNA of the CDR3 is TGTGCCACCCACAGGGAGTACCAAGAGACCCAGTACTTC.

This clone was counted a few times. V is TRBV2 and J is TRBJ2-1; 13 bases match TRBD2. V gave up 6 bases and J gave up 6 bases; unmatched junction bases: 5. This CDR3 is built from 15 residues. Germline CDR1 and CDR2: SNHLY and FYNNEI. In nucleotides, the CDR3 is TGTGCCAGCAGCATACTAGCGGGAGGGGGCAATGAGCAGTTCTTC. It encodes CASSILAGGGNEQFF.

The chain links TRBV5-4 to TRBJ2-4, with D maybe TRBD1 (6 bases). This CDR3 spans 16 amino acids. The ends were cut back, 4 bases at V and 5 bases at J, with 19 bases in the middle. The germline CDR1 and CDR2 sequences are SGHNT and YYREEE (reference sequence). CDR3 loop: CASSTGTPGAQNIQYF. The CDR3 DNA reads TGTGCCAGCAGCACCGGGACCCCAGGGGCCCAAAACATTCAGTACTTC.

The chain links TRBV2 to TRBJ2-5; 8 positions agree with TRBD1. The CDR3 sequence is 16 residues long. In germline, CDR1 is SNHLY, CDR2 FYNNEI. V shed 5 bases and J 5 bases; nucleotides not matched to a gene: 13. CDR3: CASSWHPTGGGETQYF. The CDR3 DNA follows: TGTGCCAGCAGTTGGCATCCCACAGGGGGTGGCGAGACCCAGTACTTC.

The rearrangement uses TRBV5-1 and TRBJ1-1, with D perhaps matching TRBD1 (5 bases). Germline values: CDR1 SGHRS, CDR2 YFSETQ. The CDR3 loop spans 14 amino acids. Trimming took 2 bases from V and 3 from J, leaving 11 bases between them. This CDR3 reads CASSFQTDYTEAFF. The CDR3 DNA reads TGCGCCAGCAGCTTTCAGACAGACTACACTGAAGCTTTCTTT.

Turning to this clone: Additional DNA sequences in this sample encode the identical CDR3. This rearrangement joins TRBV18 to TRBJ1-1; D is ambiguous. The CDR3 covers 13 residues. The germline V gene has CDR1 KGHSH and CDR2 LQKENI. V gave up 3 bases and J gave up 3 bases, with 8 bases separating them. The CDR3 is CASSPSEDTEAFF. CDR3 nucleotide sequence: TGTGCCAGCTCACCGTCTGAGGACACTGAAGCTTTCTTT.

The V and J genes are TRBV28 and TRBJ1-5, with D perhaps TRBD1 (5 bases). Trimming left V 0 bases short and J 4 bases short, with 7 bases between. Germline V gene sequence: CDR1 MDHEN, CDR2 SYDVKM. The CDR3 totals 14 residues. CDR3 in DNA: TGTGCCAGCAGTTTATGGGGGGGGAATCAGCCCCAGCATTTT. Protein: CASSLWGGNQPQHF.

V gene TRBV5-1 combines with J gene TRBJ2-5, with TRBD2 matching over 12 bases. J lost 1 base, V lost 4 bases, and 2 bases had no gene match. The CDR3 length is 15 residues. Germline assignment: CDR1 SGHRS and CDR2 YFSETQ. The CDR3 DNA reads TGCGCCAGCAGCGGGACTAGCGGGCTCCAAGAGACCCAGTACTTC. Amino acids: CASSGTSGLQETQYF.

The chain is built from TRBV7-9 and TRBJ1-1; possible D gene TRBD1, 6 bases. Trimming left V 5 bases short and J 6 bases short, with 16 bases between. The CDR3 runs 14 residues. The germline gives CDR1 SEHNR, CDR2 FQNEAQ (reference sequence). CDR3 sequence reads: CASSPQGGIPEAFF. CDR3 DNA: TGTGCCAGCAGCCCACAGGGAGGGATCCCTGAAGCTTTCTTT.